Shown below are 7 T cell receptor beta chains from a single sample sequenced in a study of OX40 agonist ivuxolimab in advanced cancers. Sequencing was performed with immunoSEQ multiplex PCR; in TCRdb, only in-frame clones are kept and a portion is missing. The table has 90,000 to 120,000 clones, around 93% seen once; the top ten hold roughly 1.1%. The sequencing used CD4+ or CD8+ T cells sorted from blood, collected in a trial of the OX40 agonist ivuxolimab. All receptors come from an adult with an advanced solid tumor such as melanoma, head and neck, liver or kidney cancer.

The chain carries TRBV6-1 and TRBJ2-7; TRBD1 or TRBD2 may be the D gene (5 bases each). The CDR3 contains 14 residues. Germline V gene sequence: CDR1 MNHNS, CDR2 SASEGT. Trimming left V 10 bases short and J 6 bases short, with 22 bases between. The CDR3 bases are TGTGCCATCGGGGCCCGGCATAACGCCGGCGAGCAGTACTTC. Its protein product is CAIGARHNAGEQYF.

The V and J genes are TRBV18 and TRBJ1-4; D is unresolved. The V gene's germline CDR1 is KGHSH and CDR2 LQKENI. There are 13 residues in the CDR3. V lost 2 bases, J lost 8 bases, and 9 bases lay in between. CDR3: CASSPRTEEKLFF. CDR3 nucleotide sequence: TGTGCCAGCTCACCAAGAACTGAGGAAAAACTGTTTTTT.

The chain recombines TRBV6-1 with TRBJ2-4; 7 bases map to TRBD1. Germline V gives CDR1 MNHNS, CDR2 SASEGT. After removal of 1 base from V and 8 bases from J, the junction contained 5 bases not matched to a gene. This CDR3 is 14 amino acids long. This chain's CDR3 is CASSEVAGGYIQYF. In nucleotides, the CDR3 is TGTGCCAGCAGTGAAGTCGCAGGGGGTTACATTCAGTACTTC.

The chain recombines TRBV5-1 with TRBJ2-5; 8 bases map to TRBD1. V shed 4 bases, J shed 1 base, and the junction held 6 bases outside the gene matches. The CDR3 contains 15 residues. CDR1 and CDR2 (germline): SGHRS, YFSETQ. DNA of the CDR3: TGCGCCAGCAGCCCGAACACAGGGGGCCAAGAGACCCAGTACTTC. Translated, it gives CASSPNTGGQETQYF.

This chain uses TRBV6-5 with TRBJ1-2; the D is unclear. Trimming took off 0 bases at V and 0 bases at J, with 5 bases between the two ends. The germline gives CDR1 MNHEY, CDR2 SVGAGI. This CDR3 region has 14 residues. DNA of the CDR3: TGTGCCAGCAGTTACTCGTCTGCTAACTATGGCTACACCTTC. Translating gives CASSYSSANYGYTF.

The V call is TRBV5-1, the J call TRBJ1-1, with TRBD1 matching over 7 bases. With 4 bases clipped from V and 7 bases from J, the junction kept 7 bases outside the gene matches. Germline V lookup: CDR1 SGHRS, CDR2 YFSETQ. This CDR3 contains 13 residues. Here the CDR3 reads CASSLTGMGEAFF. CDR3 sequence (DNA): TGCGCCAGCAGCCTGACAGGGATGGGTGAAGCTTTCTTT.

The V gene is TRBV7-9, the J gene TRBJ2-3; D perhaps matches TRBD1 (5 bases). Trimming shortened V by 6 bases and J by 6 bases, and 7 bases separated the two germline ends. There are 11 residues in the CDR3. The germline CDR1 and CDR2 sequences are SEHNR and FQNEAQ (reference sequence). CDR3 bases: TGTGCCAGCAGTCAGGGCGATACGCAGTATTTT. This encodes CASSQGDTQYF.